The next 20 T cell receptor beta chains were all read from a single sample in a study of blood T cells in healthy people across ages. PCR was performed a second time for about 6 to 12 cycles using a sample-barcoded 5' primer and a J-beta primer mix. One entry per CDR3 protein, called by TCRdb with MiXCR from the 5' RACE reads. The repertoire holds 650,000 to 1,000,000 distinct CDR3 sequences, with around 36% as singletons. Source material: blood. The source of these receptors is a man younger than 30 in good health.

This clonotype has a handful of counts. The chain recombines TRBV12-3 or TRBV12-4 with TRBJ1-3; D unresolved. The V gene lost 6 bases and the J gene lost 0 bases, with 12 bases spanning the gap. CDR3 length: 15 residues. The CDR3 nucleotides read TGTGCCAGCAGAACGGATTACGTCTCTGGAAACACCATATATTTT. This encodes CASRTDYVSGNTIYF.

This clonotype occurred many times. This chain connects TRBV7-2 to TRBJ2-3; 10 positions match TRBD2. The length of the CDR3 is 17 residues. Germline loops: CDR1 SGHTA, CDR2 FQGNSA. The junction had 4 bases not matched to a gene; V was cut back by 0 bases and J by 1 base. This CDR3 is CASSLAVLAGGTDTQYF. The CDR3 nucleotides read TGTGCCAGCAGCTTAGCGGTCCTAGCGGGGGGCACAGATACGCAGTATTTT. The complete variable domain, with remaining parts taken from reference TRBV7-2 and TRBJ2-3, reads GAGVSQSPSNKVTEKGKDVELRCDPISGHTALYWYRQSLGQGLEFLIYFQGNSAPDKSGLPSDRFSAERTGGSVSTLTIQRTQQEDSAVYLCASSLAVLAGGTDTQYFGPGTRLTVL.

This CDR3 reads CASSYRVVDYGYTF. CDR3 bases: TGTGCCAGCAGTTACAGGGTAGTTGACTATGGCTACACCTTC. The chain links TRBV12-3 or TRBV12-4 to TRBJ1-2; weak D call: TRBD1 (6 bases). V lost 4 bases, J lost 3 bases, and 12 bases lay in between. The CDR3 consists of 14 residues.

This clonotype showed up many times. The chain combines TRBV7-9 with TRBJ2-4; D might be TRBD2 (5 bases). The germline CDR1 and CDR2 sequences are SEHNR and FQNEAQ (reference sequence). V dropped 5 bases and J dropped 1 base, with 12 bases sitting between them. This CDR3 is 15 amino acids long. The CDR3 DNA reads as TGTGCCAGCAGCCATAGCGAATCGGCCAAAAACATTCAGTACTTC. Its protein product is CASSHSESAKNIQYF. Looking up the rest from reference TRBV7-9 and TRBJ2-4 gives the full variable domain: DTGVSQNPRHKITKRGQNVTFRCDPISEHNRLYWYRQTLGQGPEFLTYFQNEAQLEKSRLLSDRFSAERPKGSFSTLEIQRTEQGDSAMYLCASSHSESAKNIQYFGAGTRLSVL.

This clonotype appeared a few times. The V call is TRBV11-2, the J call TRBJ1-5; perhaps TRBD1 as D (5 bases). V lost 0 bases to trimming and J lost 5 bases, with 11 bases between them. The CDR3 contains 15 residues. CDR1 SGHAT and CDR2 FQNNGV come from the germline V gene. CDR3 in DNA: TGTGCCAGCAGCTTAGAGGCAGGGAGGGATCAGCCCCAGCATTTT. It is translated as CASSLEAGRDQPQHF.

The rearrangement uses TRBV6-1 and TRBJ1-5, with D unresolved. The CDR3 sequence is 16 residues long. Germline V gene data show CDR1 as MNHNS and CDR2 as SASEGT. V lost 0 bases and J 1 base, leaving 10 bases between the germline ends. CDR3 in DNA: TGTGCCAGCAGTGAAGCGCTAGATCTCAGCAATCAGCCCCAGCATTTT. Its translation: CASSEALDLSNQPQHF.

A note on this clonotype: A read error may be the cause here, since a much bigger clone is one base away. CDR3 protein: CASSLQGRGYTF. DNA of the CDR3: TGTGCCAGCAGCCTACAGGGTCGTGGCTACACCTTC. The V gene is TRBV7-2, the J gene TRBJ1-2, with D possibly TRBD1 on 6 matching bases. CDR3 length: 12 residues. Germline CDR1 reads SGHTA; CDR2 reads FQGNSA. Trimming pared 5 bases from V and 7 bases from J, leaving 11 bases between.

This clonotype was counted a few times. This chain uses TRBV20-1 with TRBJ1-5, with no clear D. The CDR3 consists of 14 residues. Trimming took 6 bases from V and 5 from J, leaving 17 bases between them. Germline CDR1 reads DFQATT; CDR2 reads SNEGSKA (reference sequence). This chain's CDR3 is CSAGVTGNHQPQHF. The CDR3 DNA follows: TGCAGTGCCGGGGTGACGGGAAACCATCAGCCCCAGCATTTT.

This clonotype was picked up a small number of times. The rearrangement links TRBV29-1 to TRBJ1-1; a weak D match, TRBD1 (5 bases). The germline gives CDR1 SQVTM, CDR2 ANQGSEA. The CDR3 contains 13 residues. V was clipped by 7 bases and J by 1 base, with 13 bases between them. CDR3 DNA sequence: TGCAGCGAAAGACCGGGACGGAACACTGAAGCTTTCTTT. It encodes CSERPGRNTEAFF.

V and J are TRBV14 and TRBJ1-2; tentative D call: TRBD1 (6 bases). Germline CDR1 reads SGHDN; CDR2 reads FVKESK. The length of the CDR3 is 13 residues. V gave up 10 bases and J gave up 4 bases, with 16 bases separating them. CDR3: CATSGATLYGYTF. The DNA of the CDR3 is TGTGCCACATCGGGGGCCACTCTCTATGGCTACACCTTC.

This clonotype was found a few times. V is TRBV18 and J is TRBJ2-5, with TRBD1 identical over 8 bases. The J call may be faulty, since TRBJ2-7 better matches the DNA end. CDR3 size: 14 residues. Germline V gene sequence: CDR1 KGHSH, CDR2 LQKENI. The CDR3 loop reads CASSLDRGFYEQYF. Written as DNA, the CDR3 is TGTGCCAGCTCACTCGACAGGGGATTCTACGAGCAGTACTTC.

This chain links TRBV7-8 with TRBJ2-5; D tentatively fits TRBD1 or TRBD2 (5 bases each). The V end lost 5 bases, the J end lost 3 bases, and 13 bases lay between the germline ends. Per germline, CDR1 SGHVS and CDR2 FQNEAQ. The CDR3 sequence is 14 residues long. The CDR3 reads CASSRGRTKETQYF. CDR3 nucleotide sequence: TGTGCCAGCAGCCGGGGACGGACAAAAGAGACCCAGTACTTC. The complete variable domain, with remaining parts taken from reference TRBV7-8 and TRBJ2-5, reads GAGVSQSPRYKVAKRGQDVALRCDPISGHVSLFWYQQALGQGPEFLTYFQNEAQLDKSGLPSDRFFAERPEGSVSTLKIQRTQQEDSAVYLCASSRGRTKETQYFGPGTRLLVL.

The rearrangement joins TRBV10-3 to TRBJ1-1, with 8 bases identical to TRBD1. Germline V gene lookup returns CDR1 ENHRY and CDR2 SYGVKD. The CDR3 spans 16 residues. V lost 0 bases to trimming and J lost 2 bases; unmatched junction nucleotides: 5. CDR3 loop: CAISESRGRVNTEAFF. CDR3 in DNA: TGTGCCATCAGTGAGTCCAGGGGGCGGGTTAACACTGAAGCTTTCTTT.

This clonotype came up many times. CDR3: CASKPGQGSNEQFF. The DNA for the CDR3 is TGTGCCAGCAAACCGGGACAGGGGAGTAATGAGCAGTTCTTC. The chain has TRBV9 and TRBJ2-1, with 10 nucleotides matching TRBD1. Germline-derived CDR1 and CDR2 are SGDLS and YYNGEE. Germline trimming cut 6 bases from V and 7 bases from J; bases unmatched to any gene: 7. This CDR3 has 14 residues. The variable domain in full, completed from reference TRBV9 and TRBJ2-1, reads DSGVTQTPKHLITATGQRVTLRCSPRSGDLSVYWYQQSLDQGLQFLIQYYNGEERAKGNILERFSAQQFPDLHSELNLSSLELGDSALYFCASKPGQGSNEQFFGPGTRLTVL.

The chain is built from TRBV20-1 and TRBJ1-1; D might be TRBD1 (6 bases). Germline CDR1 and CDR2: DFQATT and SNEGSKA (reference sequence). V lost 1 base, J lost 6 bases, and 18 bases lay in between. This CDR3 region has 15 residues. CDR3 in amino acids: CSARGNTGTLAEAFF. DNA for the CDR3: TGCAGTGCTAGAGGCAACACAGGGACTCTAGCTGAAGCTTTCTTT.

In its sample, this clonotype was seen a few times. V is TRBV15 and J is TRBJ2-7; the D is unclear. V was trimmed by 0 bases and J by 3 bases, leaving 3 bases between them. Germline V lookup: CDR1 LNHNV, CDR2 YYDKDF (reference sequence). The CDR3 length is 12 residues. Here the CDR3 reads CATSRDFYEQYF. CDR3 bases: TGTGCCACCAGCAGAGACTTCTACGAGCAGTACTTC.

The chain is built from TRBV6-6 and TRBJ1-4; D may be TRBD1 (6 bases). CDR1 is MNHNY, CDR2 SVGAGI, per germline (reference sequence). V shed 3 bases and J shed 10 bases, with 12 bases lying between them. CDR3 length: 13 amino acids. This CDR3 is CASSYREGGKLFF. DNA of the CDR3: TGTGCCAGCAGTTATCGGGAGGGGGGAAAACTGTTTTTT.

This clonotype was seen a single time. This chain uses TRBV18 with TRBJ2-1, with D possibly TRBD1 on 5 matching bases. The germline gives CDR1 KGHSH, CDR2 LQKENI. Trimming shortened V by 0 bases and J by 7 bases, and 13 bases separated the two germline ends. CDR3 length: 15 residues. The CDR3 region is CASSPPGAGFNEQFF. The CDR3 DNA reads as TGTGCCAGCTCACCACCAGGAGCAGGGTTTAATGAGCAGTTCTTC. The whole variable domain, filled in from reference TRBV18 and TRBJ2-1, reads NAGVMQNPRHLVRRRGQEARLRCSPMKGHSHVYWYRQLPEEGLKFMVYLQKENIIDESGMPKERFSAEFPKEGPSILRIQQVVRGDSAAYFCASSPPGAGFNEQFFGPGTRLTVL.

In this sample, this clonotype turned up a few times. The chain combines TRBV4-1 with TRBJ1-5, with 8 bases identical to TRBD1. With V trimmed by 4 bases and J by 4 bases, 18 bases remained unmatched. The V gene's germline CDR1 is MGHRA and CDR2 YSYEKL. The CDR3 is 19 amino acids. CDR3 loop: CASSPNKSGGGKVNQPQHF. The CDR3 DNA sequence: TGCGCCAGCAGCCCCAACAAGTCAGGGGGCGGAAAAGTGAATCAGCCCCAGCATTTT.

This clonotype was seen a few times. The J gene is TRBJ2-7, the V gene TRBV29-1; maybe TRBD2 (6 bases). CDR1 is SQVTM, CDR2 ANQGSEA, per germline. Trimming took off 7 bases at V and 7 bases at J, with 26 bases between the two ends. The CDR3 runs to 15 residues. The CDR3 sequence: CSETPPSGGNDEQYF. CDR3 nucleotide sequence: TGCAGCGAGACGCCCCCTAGTGGGGGGAATGATGAGCAGTACTTC.